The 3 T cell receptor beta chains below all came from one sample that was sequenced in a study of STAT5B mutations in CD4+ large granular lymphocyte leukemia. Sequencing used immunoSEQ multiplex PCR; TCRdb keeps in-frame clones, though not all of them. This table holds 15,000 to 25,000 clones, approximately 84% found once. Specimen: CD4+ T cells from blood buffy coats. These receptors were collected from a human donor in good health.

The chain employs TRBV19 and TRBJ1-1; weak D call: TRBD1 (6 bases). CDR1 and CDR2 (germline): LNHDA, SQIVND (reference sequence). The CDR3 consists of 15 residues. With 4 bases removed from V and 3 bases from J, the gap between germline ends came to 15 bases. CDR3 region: CASSTTGMRYTEAFF. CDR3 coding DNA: TGTGCCAGTAGTACCACAGGGATGAGGTACACTGAAGCTTTCTTT.

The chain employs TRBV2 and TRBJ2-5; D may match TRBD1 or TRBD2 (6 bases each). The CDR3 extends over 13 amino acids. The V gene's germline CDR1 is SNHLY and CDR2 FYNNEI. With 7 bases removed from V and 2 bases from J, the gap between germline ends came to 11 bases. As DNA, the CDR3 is TGTGCCAGCAAGAGGGGGGAACAAGAGACCCAGTACTTC. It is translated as CASKRGEQETQYF.

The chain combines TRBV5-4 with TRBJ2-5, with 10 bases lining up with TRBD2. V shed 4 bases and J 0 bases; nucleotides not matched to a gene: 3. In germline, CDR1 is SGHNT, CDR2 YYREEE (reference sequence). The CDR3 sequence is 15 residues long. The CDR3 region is CASSRTSGNQETQYF. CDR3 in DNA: TGTGCCAGCAGCCGGACTAGCGGCAACCAAGAGACCCAGTACTTC.